This section outlines one TCR beta chain sequence together with its context. CDR3 length: 14 amino acids. Germline assignment: CDR1 MNHEY and CDR2 SVGAGI. The V segment lost 10 bases and the J segment 5 bases; nucleotides outside the gene matches: 10. This entry belongs to a study of blood T cell repertoires in COVID-19. This table comes from immunoSEQ multiplex PCR, and its TCRdb copy is limited to in-frame clones, with some not included. The top ten clones hold 3.6% of a sample with 180,000 or so clones, approximately 82% of them seen once. The chain links TRBV6-5 to TRBJ2-3; 9 bases map to TRBD2. The sample taken for sequencing was PBMCs or T cells enriched from blood (not recorded which). This TCR was sampled from a woman aged 45-65 years in a cohort exposed to, infected with or recovered from COVID-19 (not recorded which). This CDR3 reads CATGGGLAGDTQYF. The CDR3 DNA sequence: TGTGCCACCGGGGGGGGACTAGCAGGAGATACGCAGTATTTT.